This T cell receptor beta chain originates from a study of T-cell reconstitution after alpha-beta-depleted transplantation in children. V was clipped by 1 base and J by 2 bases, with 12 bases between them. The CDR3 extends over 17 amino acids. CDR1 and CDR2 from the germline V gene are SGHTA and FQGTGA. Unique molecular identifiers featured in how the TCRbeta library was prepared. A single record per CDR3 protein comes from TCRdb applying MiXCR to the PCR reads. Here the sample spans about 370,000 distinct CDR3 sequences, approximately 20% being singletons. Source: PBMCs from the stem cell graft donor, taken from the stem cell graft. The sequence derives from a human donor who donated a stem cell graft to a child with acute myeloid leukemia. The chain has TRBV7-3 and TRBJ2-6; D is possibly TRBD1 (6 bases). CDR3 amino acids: CASSLKATGTGANVLTF. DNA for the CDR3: TGTGCCAGCAGCTTAAAGGCCACAGGGACTGGGGCCAACGTCCTGACTTTC.